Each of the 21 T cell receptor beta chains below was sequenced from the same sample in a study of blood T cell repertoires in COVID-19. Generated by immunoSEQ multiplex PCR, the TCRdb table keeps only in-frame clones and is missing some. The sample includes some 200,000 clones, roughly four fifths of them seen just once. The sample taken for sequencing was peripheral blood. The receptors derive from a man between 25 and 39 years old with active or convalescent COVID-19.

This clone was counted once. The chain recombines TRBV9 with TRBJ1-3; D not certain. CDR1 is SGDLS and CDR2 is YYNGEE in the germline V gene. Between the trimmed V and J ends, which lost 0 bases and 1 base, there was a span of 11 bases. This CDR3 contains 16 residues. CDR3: CASSVDSQFSGNTIYF. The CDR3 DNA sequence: TGTGCCAGCAGCGTAGACAGCCAATTTTCTGGAAACACCATATATTTT.

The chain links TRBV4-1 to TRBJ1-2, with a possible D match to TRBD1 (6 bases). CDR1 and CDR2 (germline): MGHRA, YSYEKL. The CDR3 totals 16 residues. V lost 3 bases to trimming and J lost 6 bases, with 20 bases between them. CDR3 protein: CASSHFQKGGKDGYTF. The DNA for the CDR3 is TGCGCCAGCAGCCACTTTCAAAAGGGGGGGAAAGATGGCTACACCTTC.

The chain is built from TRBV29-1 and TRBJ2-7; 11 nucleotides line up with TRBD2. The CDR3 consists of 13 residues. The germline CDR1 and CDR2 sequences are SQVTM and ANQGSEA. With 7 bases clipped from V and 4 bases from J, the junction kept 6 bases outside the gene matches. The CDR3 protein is CSAAGLAVYEQYF. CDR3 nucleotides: TGCAGCGCCGCGGGACTAGCGGTTTACGAGCAGTACTTC.

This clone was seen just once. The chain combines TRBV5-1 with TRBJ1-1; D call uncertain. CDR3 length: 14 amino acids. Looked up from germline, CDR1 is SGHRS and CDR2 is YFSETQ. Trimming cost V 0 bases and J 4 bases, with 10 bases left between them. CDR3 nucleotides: TGCGCCAGCAGCTTGGACCCACTCGGCACTGAAGCTTTCTTT. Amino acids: CASSLDPLGTEAFF.

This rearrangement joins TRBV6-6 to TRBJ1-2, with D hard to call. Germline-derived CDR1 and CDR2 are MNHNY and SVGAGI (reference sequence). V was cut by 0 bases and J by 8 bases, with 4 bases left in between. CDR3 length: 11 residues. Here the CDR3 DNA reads TGTGCCAGCAGTTACTCTTCGGGCTACACCTTC. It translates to CASSYSSGYTF.

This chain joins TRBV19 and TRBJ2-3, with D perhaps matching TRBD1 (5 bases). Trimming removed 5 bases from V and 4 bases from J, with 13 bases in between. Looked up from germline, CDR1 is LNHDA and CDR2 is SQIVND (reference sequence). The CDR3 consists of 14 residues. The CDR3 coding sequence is TGTGCCAGTAGTCGGACACTTTTGCCAGATACGCAGTATTTT. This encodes CASSRTLLPDTQYF. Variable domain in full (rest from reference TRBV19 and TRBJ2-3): DGGITQSPKYLFRKEGQNVTLSCEQNLNHDAMYWYRQDPGQGLRLIYYSQIVNDFQKGDIAEGYSVSREKKESFPLTVTSAQKNPTAFYLCASSRTLLPDTQYFGPGTRLTVL.

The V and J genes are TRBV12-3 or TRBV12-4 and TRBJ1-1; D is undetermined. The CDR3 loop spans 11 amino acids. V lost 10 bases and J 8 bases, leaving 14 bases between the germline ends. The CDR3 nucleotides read TGTGCCACCACGACGGGTCCGGAAGCTTTCTTT. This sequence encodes CATTTGPEAFF.

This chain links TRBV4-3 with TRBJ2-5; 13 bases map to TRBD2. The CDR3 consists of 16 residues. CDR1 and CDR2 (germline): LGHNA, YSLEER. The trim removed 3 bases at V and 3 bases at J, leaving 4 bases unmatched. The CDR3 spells CASSQSGTSGKETQYF. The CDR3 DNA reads TGCGCCAGCAGCCAGAGCGGGACTAGCGGGAAAGAGACCCAGTACTTC.

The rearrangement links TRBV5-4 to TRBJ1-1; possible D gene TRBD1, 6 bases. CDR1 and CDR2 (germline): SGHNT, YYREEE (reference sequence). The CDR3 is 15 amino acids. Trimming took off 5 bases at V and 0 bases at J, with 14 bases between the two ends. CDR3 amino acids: CASSYPGGMNTEAFF. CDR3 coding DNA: TGTGCCAGCAGTTATCCGGGGGGCATGAACACTGAAGCTTTCTTT. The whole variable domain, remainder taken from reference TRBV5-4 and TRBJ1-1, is ETGVTQSPTHLIKTRGQQVTLRCSSQSGHNTVSWYQQALGQGPQFIFQYYREEENGRGNFPPRFSGLQFPNYSSELNVNALELDDSALYLCASSYPGGMNTEAFFGQGTRLTVV.

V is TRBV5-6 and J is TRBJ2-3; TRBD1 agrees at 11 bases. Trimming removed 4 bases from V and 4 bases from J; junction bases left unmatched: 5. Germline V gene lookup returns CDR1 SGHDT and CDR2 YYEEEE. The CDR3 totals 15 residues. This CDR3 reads CASSRTGGPPDTQYF. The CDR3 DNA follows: TGTGCCAGCAGCAGGACAGGGGGCCCTCCAGATACGCAGTATTTT.

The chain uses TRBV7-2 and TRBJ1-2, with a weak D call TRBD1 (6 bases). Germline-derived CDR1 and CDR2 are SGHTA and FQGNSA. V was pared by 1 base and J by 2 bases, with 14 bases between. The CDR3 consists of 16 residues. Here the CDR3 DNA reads TGTGCCAGCAGCTTAGTCTCGGGAAGGGGGAACTATGGCTACACCTTC. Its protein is CASSLVSGRGNYGYTF. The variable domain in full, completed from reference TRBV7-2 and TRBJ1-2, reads GAGVSQSPSNKVTEKGKDVELRCDPISGHTALYWYRQSLGQGLEFLIYFQGNSAPDKSGLPSDRFSAERTGGSVSTLTIQRTQQEDSAVYLCASSLVSGRGNYGYTFGSGTRLTVV.

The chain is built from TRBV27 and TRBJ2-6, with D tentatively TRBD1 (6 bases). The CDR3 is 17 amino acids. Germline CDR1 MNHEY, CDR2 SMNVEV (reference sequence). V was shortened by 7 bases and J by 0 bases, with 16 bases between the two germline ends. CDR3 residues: CASTVGQKSSGANVLTF. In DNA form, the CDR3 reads TGTGCCAGCACTGTAGGACAGAAGAGCTCTGGGGCCAACGTCCTGACTTTC.

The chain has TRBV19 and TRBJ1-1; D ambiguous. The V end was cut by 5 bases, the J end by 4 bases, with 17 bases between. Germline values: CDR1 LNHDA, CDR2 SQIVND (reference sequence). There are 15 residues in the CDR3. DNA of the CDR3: TGTGCCAGTAGTTCCCCCCCGGCGGGTCCCACTGAAGCTTTCTTT. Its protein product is CASSSPPAGPTEAFF.

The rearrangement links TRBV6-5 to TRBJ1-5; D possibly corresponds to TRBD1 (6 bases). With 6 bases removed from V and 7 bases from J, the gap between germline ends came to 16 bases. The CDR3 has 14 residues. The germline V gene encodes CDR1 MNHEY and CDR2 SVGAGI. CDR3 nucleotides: TGTGCCAGCAGCTTCGGGGGGGCAAACCAGCCCCAGCATTTT. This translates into CASSFGGANQPQHF.

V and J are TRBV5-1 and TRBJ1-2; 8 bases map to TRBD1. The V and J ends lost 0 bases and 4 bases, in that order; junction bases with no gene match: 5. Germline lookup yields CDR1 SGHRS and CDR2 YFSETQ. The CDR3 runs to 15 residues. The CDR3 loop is CASSLEGTGLYGYTF. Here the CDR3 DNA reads TGCGCCAGCAGCTTGGAAGGGACAGGCCTCTATGGCTACACCTTC.

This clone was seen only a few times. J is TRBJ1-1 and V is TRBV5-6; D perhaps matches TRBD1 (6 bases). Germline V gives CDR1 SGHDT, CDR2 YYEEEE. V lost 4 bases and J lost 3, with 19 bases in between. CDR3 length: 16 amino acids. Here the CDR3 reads CASSAGRGGLDTEAFF. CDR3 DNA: TGTGCCAGCAGCGCTGGTCGGGGGGGGCTGGACACTGAAGCTTTCTTT.

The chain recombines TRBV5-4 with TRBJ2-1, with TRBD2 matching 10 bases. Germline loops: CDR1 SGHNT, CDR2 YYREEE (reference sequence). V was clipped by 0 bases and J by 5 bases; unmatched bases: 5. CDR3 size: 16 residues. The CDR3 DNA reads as TGTGCCAGCAGCTTGGGTGGACTAGCGGTAAACAATGAGCAGTTCTTC. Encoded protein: CASSLGGLAVNNEQFF.

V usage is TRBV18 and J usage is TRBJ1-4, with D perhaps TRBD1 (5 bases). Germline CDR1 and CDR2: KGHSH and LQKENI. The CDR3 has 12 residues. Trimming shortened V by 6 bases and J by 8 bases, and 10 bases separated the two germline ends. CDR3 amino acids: CASSPSGEKLFF. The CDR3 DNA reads TGTGCCAGCTCCCCATCAGGGGAAAAACTGTTTTTT.

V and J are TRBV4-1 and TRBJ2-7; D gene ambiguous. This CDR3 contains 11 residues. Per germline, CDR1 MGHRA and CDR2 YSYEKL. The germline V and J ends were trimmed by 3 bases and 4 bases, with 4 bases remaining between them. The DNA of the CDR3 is TGCGCCAGCAGCCATAATTACGAGCAGTACGTC. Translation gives CASSHNYEQYV.

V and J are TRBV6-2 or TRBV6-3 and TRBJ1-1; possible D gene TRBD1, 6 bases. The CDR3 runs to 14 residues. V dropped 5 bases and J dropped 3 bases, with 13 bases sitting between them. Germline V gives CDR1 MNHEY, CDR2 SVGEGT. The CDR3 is CASSPGGTYTEAFF. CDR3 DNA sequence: TGTGCCAGCAGTCCGGGGGGCACGTACACTGAAGCTTTCTTT.

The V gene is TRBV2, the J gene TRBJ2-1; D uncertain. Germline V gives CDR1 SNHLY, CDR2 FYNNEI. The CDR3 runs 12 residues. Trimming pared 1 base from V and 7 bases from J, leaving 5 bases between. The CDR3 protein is CASSEGRNEQFF. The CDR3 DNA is TGTGCCAGCAGTGAAGGGAGAAATGAGCAGTTCTTC.